One and the same sample provided the 29 T cell receptor beta chains below, sequenced in a study of blood T cell repertoires in COVID-19. The table came from immunoSEQ multiplex PCR; TCRdb's copy has only in-frame clones and leaves some out. The sample records 200,000 or so clones, 84% being singletons. The sample consisted of peripheral blood. All receptors come from a human donor in a cohort sampled during active COVID-19.

This clone was seen just once. The chain links TRBV18 to TRBJ2-1, with D perhaps matching TRBD2 (5 bases). The V gene's germline CDR1 is KGHSH and CDR2 LQKENI. The CDR3 spans 14 residues. V was pared by 1 base and J by 5 bases, with 9 bases between. The CDR3 spells CASSPLERNNEQFF. CDR3 DNA sequence: TGTGCCAGCTCACCACTCGAGCGGAACAATGAGCAGTTCTTC.

J is TRBJ1-4 and V is TRBV6-5; possible D gene TRBD1, 5 bases. The CDR3 sequence is 13 residues long. Per germline, CDR1 MNHEY and CDR2 SVGAGI. V lost 7 bases and J 8 bases, leaving 14 bases between the germline ends. The CDR3 here is CASTSRTTEKLFF. The DNA of the CDR3 is TGTGCCAGCACTTCTAGGACAACAGAAAAACTGTTTTTT.

Of note for this clone: Other DNA sequences within the sample encode an identical CDR3. The chain couples TRBV18 to TRBJ1-2, with D unclear. Per the germline V gene, CDR1 is KGHSH and CDR2 is LQKENI. This CDR3 contains 13 residues. Deletions cut 3 bases from V and 1 base from J, with 6 bases between. The CDR3 nucleotides are TGTGCCAGCTCACCGAGAGATAACTATGGCTACACCTTC. Translation gives CASSPRDNYGYTF. Looking up the rest from reference TRBV18 and TRBJ1-2 gives the full variable domain: NAGVMQNPRHLVRRRGQEARLRCSPMKGHSHVYWYRQLPEEGLKFMVYLQKENIIDESGMPKERFSAEFPKEGPSILRIQQVVRGDSAAYFCASSPRDNYGYTFGSGTRLTVV.

The chain recombines TRBV19 with TRBJ2-2, with 10 bases identical to TRBD1. Germline V CDR1 and CDR2: LNHDA, SQIVND (reference sequence). CDR3 length: 15 residues. The V segment lost 4 bases and the J segment 6 bases; nucleotides outside the gene matches: 5. The CDR3 loop reads CASSNPGQGPGELFF. CDR3 nucleotide sequence: TGTGCCAGTAGTAACCCGGGACAGGGGCCCGGGGAGCTGTTTTTT.

The V call is TRBV7-2, the J call TRBJ2-7, with 7 positions matching TRBD2. Per germline, CDR1 SGHTA and CDR2 FQGNSA. This CDR3 contains 13 residues. Trimming removed 6 bases from V and 2 bases from J; junction bases left unmatched: 4. The CDR3 spells CASSPSGTYEQYF. The CDR3 nucleotides read TGTGCCAGCAGTCCTAGCGGAACCTACGAGCAGTACTTC.

This chain uses TRBV29-1 with TRBJ2-2; D perhaps matches TRBD1 (6 bases). The germline gives CDR1 SQVTM, CDR2 ANQGSEA. The CDR3 has 14 amino acids. Trimming removed 5 bases at V and 6 bases at J, with 16 bases between. The DNA of the CDR3 is TGCAGCGTTAAGGGGGACACGTATGCCGGGGAGCTGTTTTTT. Protein: CSVKGDTYAGELFF.

The rearrangement joins TRBV7-8 to TRBJ1-1; no definite D call. The CDR3 totals 14 residues. The V end was cut by 1 base, the J end by 1 base, with 7 bases between. CDR1 is SGHVS, CDR2 FQNEAQ, per germline. In nucleotides, the CDR3 is TGTGCCAGCAGCTTAGGGAGCCAGAACACTGAAGCTTTCTTT. Its protein product is CASSLGSQNTEAFF.

The chain uses TRBV7-9 and TRBJ2-5; 11 nucleotides match TRBD2. Germline CDR1 SEHNR, CDR2 FQNEAQ (reference sequence). The CDR3 runs 15 residues. The junction had 6 bases not matched to a gene; V was cut back by 2 bases and J by 7 bases. The CDR3 DNA follows: TGTGCCAGCAGCTTAAATAGCGGGGGGGTACGGACCCAGTACTTC. It translates to CASSLNSGGVRTQYF. The variable domain in full, with the rest retrieved from reference TRBV7-9 and TRBJ2-5, is DTGVSQNPRHKITKRGQNVTFRCDPISEHNRLYWYRQTLGQGPEFLTYFQNEAQLEKSRLLSDRFSAERPKGSFSTLEIQRTEQGDSAMYLCASSLNSGGVRTQYFGPGTRLLVL.

This clone was picked up one time. The chain is built from TRBV20-1 and TRBJ2-5, with D uncertain. The CDR3 has 11 amino acids. The germline CDR1 and CDR2 sequences are DFQATT and SNEGSKA (reference sequence). V was shortened by 6 bases and J by 5 bases, with 10 bases between the two germline ends. The CDR3, as DNA: TGCAGTGCCCTCACCAGTGAGACCCAGTACTTC. Its protein is CSALTSETQYF.

This chain's CDR3 is CASSYGLAGAYEQYF. In DNA form, the CDR3 reads TGTGCCAGTAGTTATGGGCTAGCGGGGGCCTACGAGCAGTACTTC. The rearrangement joins TRBV19 to TRBJ2-7; 10 bases line up with TRBD2. Germline V gene lookup returns CDR1 LNHDA and CDR2 SQIVND (reference sequence). This CDR3 has 15 amino acids. Trimming removed 5 bases from V and 2 bases from J; junction bases left unmatched: 6.

V gene TRBV7-2 combines with J gene TRBJ2-3; 8 nucleotides line up with TRBD2. J lost 6 bases, V lost 2 bases, and 4 bases had no gene match. The CDR3 is made up of 14 amino acids. Germline assignment: CDR1 SGHTA and CDR2 FQGNSA. The CDR3 loop reads CASSLRAGVDTQYF. As DNA, the CDR3 is TGTGCCAGCAGCTTAAGAGCGGGAGTGGATACGCAGTATTTT.

V gene TRBV4-1 combines with J gene TRBJ2-5; no firm D call. Germline V gene data show CDR1 as MGHRA and CDR2 as YSYEKL. V dropped 1 base and J dropped 3 bases, with 12 bases sitting between them. This CDR3 is 15 amino acids long. The CDR3 reads CASSQVSRVKETQYF. The CDR3 DNA is TGCGCCAGCAGCCAAGTCTCTAGAGTTAAAGAGACCCAGTACTTC.

The chain links TRBV19 to TRBJ1-2, with 9 bases that match TRBD1. Germline loops: CDR1 LNHDA, CDR2 SQIVND (reference sequence). The J segment lost 5 bases and the V segment lost 6 bases, leaving 13 bases of the junction unmatched. This CDR3 comprises 16 residues. The CDR3 nucleotides read TGTGCCAGTAGGTCAACCGGGACAGGGAATCTGTATGGCTACACCTTC. This sequence encodes CASRSTGTGNLYGYTF. Full variable domain (rest looked up from reference TRBV19 and TRBJ1-2): DGGITQSPKYLFRKEGQNVTLSCEQNLNHDAMYWYRQDPGQGLRLIYYSQIVNDFQKGDIAEGYSVSREKKESFPLTVTSAQKNPTAFYLCASRSTGTGNLYGYTFGSGTRLTVV.

The chain joins TRBV6-6 to TRBJ2-7; D not resolved. The V gene's germline CDR1 is MNHNY and CDR2 SVGAGI (reference sequence). This CDR3 contains 15 residues. V was shortened by 0 bases and J by 6 bases, with 15 bases between the two germline ends. The CDR3 coding sequence is TGTGCCAGCAGTTACTCGACCTACACTTGGGCCGAGCAGTACTTC. This codes for CASSYSTYTWAEQYF.

The chain has TRBV5-1 and TRBJ1-1; possible D gene TRBD1, 5 bases. Between the trimmed V and J ends, which lost 0 bases and 4 bases, there was a span of 22 bases. This CDR3 has 18 residues. Germline V CDR1 and CDR2: SGHRS, YFSETQ. This CDR3 is CASSLAGGAGSGGTEAFF. The CDR3 bases are TGCGCCAGCAGCTTGGCCGGAGGGGCAGGTAGCGGAGGCACTGAAGCTTTCTTT.

The V and J genes are TRBV18 and TRBJ1-3; 10 bases are a match to TRBD1. The germline V gene encodes CDR1 KGHSH and CDR2 LQKENI. The CDR3 runs 15 residues. J gave up 5 bases and V 1 base, and 2 bases lay outside the gene matches. CDR3 loop: CASSPQTGGRNTIYF. The CDR3, as DNA: TGTGCCAGCTCACCACAGACAGGGGGCAGAAACACCATATATTTT.

V is TRBV28 and J is TRBJ1-5; tentatively, D is TRBD1 (6 bases). Trimming left V 2 bases short and J 5 bases short, with 10 bases between. This CDR3 is 14 amino acids long. The germline gives CDR1 MDHEN, CDR2 SYDVKM. CDR3 sequence: CASSLGQGYQPQHF. CDR3 DNA sequence: TGTGCCAGCAGTTTAGGGCAGGGGTATCAGCCCCAGCATTTT.

This rearrangement joins TRBV28 to TRBJ2-1; D ambiguous. CDR1 and CDR2 from the germline V gene are MDHEN and SYDVKM. CDR3 length equals 14 residues. V was clipped by 3 bases and J by 4 bases, with 10 bases between them. Here the CDR3 reads CASSFMASYNEQFF. DNA for the CDR3: TGTGCCAGCAGTTTCATGGCTTCATACAATGAGCAGTTCTTC.

This chain connects TRBV9 to TRBJ2-5, with 12 bases lining up with TRBD2. Germline V gene lookup returns CDR1 SGDLS and CDR2 YYNGEE. CDR3 length: 15 residues. After removal of 4 bases from V and 7 bases from J, the junction contained 8 bases not matched to a gene. The CDR3 sequence: CASSRLAGVEGTQYF. CDR3 DNA: TGTGCCAGCAGCCGACTAGCGGGAGTTGAGGGGACCCAGTACTTC.

The chain has TRBV2 and TRBJ1-6; 9 bases fit TRBD1. CDR3 size: 16 residues. Germline V gives CDR1 SNHLY, CDR2 FYNNEI. V trimming: 1 base; J trimming: 7 bases; junction bases outside the gene matches: 5. This CDR3 reads CASSEEGTGRNSPLHF. DNA of the CDR3: TGTGCCAGCAGTGAAGAGGGGACAGGGAGGAATTCACCCCTCCACTTT.

The genes are TRBV5-1 and TRBJ1-4, with a possible D match to TRBD1 (6 bases). The CDR3 is 12 amino acids. V lost 2 bases, J lost 12 bases, and 11 bases lay in between. The germline gives CDR1 SGHRS, CDR2 YFSETQ. The DNA for the CDR3 is TGCGCCAGCAGCTTAATATCAGGGGAACTGTTTTTT. Its translation is CASSLISGELFF.

This clone has a handful of counts. The chain carries TRBV6-5 and TRBJ2-1; 7 nucleotides line up with TRBD2. The CDR3 has 15 residues. Trimming removed 6 bases from V and 4 bases from J; junction bases left unmatched: 9. The germline V gene has CDR1 MNHEY and CDR2 SVGAGI. Written as DNA, the CDR3 is TGTGCCAGCAGACGGACTAGTGGGTTTTACAATGAGCAGTTCTTC. Its translation: CASRRTSGFYNEQFF.

This chain connects TRBV5-1 to TRBJ2-5; 10 bases match TRBD2. Per the germline V gene, CDR1 is SGHRS and CDR2 is YFSETQ. This CDR3 comprises 14 residues. V shed 5 bases, J shed 3 bases, and the junction held 4 bases outside the gene matches. CDR3 coding DNA: TGCGCCAGCAGTTCTAGCGGGAGCAAAGAGACCCAGTACTTC. Its protein is CASSSSGSKETQYF.

The chain combines TRBV2 with TRBJ1-2; D is possibly TRBD1 (5 bases). V was cut by 4 bases and J by 2 bases, with 5 bases left in between. The CDR3 extends over 12 amino acids. Germline V lookup: CDR1 SNHLY, CDR2 FYNNEI. In nucleotides, the CDR3 is TGTGCCAGCAGTGCAGGGAACTATGGCTACACCTTC. It yields the protein CASSAGNYGYTF.

The chain carries TRBV30 and TRBJ1-5; 7 bases line up with TRBD1. Trimming removed 5 bases from V and 5 bases from J; junction bases left unmatched: 9. This CDR3 is built from 14 residues. Germline V gene sequence: CDR1 GTSNPN, CDR2 SVGIG (reference sequence). CDR3 amino acids: CAWGRQGGDQPQHF. In DNA form, the CDR3 reads TGTGCCTGGGGGAGACAGGGTGGGGATCAGCCCCAGCATTTT.

The rearrangement uses TRBV7-8 and TRBJ1-4, with a weak D call TRBD1 (5 bases). Trimming took off 0 bases at V and 5 bases at J, with 16 bases between the two ends. Germline V CDR1 and CDR2: SGHVS, FQNEAQ. There are 17 residues in the CDR3. CDR3 DNA: TGTGCCAGCAGCTTAGCGGACATCACGGTGCGAAATGAAAAACTGTTTTTT. Protein sequence: CASSLADITVRNEKLFF.

The V gene is TRBV6-6, the J gene TRBJ1-2; 9 bases align to TRBD1. V lost 5 bases and J lost 4; bases outside the gene matches: 8. Per the germline V gene, CDR1 is MNHNY and CDR2 is SVGAGI (reference sequence). This CDR3 is 15 amino acids long. CDR3 sequence: CASSPRMTGGYGYTF. The CDR3 DNA reads TGTGCCAGCAGTCCGAGAATGACAGGGGGCTATGGCTACACCTTC.

This rearrangement joins TRBV30 to TRBJ1-1; D call uncertain. The V and J ends lost 5 bases and 1 base respectively, with 11 bases between them. The germline V gene has CDR1 GTSNPN and CDR2 SVGIG (reference sequence). This CDR3 is 13 amino acids long. CDR3: CAWGASWNTEAFF. The DNA of the CDR3 is TGTGCCTGGGGAGCCTCGTGGAACACTGAAGCTTTCTTT. Looking up the rest from reference TRBV30 and TRBJ1-1 gives the full variable domain: SQTIHQWPATLVQPVGSPLSLECTVEGTSNPNLYWYRQAAGRGLQLLFYSVGIGQISSEVPQNLSASRPQDRQFILSSKKLLLSDSGFYLCAWGASWNTEAFFGQGTRLTVV.

Only a few counts were recorded for this clone. The CDR3 here is CASSSPGTVGYEQYF. CDR3 DNA sequence: TGTGCCAGCAGTTCCCCCGGGACAGTGGGCTACGAGCAGTACTTC. The J gene is TRBJ2-7, the V gene TRBV28, with 7 bases aligning to TRBD1. V lost 4 bases, J lost 3 bases, and 9 bases stayed unmatched. The CDR3 length is 15 residues. Germline V gene sequence: CDR1 MDHEN, CDR2 SYDVKM. Drawing the rest from reference TRBV28 and TRBJ2-7, the complete variable domain is DVKVTQSSRYLVKRTGEKVFLECVQDMDHENMFWYRQDPGLGLRLIYFSYDVKMKEKGDIPEGYSVSREKKERFSLILESASTNQTSMYLCASSSPGTVGYEQYFGPGTRLTVT.